A selection of T cell receptor beta chains follows, all from one sample in a study of shared clonotypes between healthy human individuals. Some clones are missing from TCRdb's copy, which holds only in-frame ones; the method was immunoSEQ multiplex PCR. The data hold some 1.4 million clones, with approximately 97% observed a single time. Sequencing was carried out using naive CD4+ T cells sorted from blood. These receptors all come from a man aged 25 to 40 in good health. CDR3s include the opening cysteine and the closing phenylalanine or tryptophan. Fields, in order: V gene, D gene, clone size, J gene, CDR3 protein, CDR3 DNA. A D gene is named only where the DNA matches it firmly. Expanded clones are given a class, and other clones once, few, many or no size at all.

V: TRBV7-6; D: NA; size: NA; J: TRBJ2-7; CDR3: CASSLTDGTYEQYF; DNA: TGTGCCAGCAGCTTGACGGACGGTACCTACGAGCAGTACTTC
V: TRBV15; D: NA; size: NA; J: TRBJ2-7; CDR3: CATSREGVSYEQYF; DNA: TGTGCCACCAGCAGAGAAGGCGTCTCCTACGAGCAGTACTTC
V: TRBV25-1; D: NA; size: NA; J: TRBJ2-2; CDR3: CASSEYGGLGTGELFF; DNA: TGTGCCAGCAGTGAATACGGCGGGCTGGGCACCGGGGAGCTGTTTTTT
V: TRBV5-1; D: TRBD1; size: NA; J: TRBJ2-1; CDR3: CASSLPSTGDEQFF; DNA: TGCGCCAGCAGCTTGCCATCTACAGGGGATGAGCAGTTCTTC
V: TRBV11-3; D: NA; size: once; J: TRBJ2-1; CDR3: CASSPGPFRDNEQFF; DNA: TGTGCCAGCAGCCCGGGACCTTTTAGGGACAATGAGCAGTTCTTC
V: TRBV7-9; D: NA; size: few; J: TRBJ2-1; CDR3: CASSLTSGVVNNEQFF; DNA: TGTGCCAGCAGCTTGACGTCCGGGGTCGTAAACAATGAGCAGTTCTTC
V: TRBV7-8; D: TRBD1; size: NA; J: TRBJ2-5; CDR3: CASSSGTGGFETQYF; DNA: TGTGCCAGCAGCTCAGGGACAGGGGGATTTGAGACCCAGTACTTC
V: TRBV2; D: NA; size: NA; J: TRBJ2-6; CDR3: CASGGGANVLTF; DNA: TGTGCCAGCGGTGGTGGGGCCAACGTCCTGACTTTC
V: TRBV6-1; D: NA; size: NA; J: TRBJ1-1; CDR3: CASRNSLNTEAFF; DNA: TGTGCCAGCAGAAACAGCCTGAACACTGAAGCTTTCTTT
V: TRBV19; D: NA; size: NA; J: TRBJ1-3; CDR3: CASSTPRSRSGNTIYF; DNA: TGTGCCAGTAGTACCCCCCGGAGTCGCTCTGGAAACACCATATATTTT
V: TRBV5-4; D: TRBD2; size: NA; J: TRBJ2-2; CDR3: CASSSGLAGGTGELFF; DNA: TGTGCCAGCAGCTCAGGGCTAGCGGGAGGCACCGGGGAGCTGTTTTTT
V: TRBV30; D: NA; size: once; J: TRBJ2-7; CDR3: CAWMGLYEQYF; DNA: TGTGCCTGGATGGGACTGTACGAGCAGTACTTC
V: TRBV5-6; D: TRBD1; size: NA; J: TRBJ1-5; CDR3: CASSPGGGDQPQHF; DNA: TGTGCCAGCAGCCCGGGAGGGGGCGATCAGCCCCAGCATTTT
V: TRBV6-6; D: NA; size: NA; J: TRBJ2-7; CDR3: CASSPQERVTYEQYF; DNA: TGTGCCAGCAGTCCCCAGGAGCGGGTTACCTACGAGCAGTACTTC
V: TRBV11-3; D: TRBD2; size: NA; J: TRBJ2-7; CDR3: CASSLDGSGSEQYF; DNA: TGTGCCAGCAGCTTAGATGGTAGCGGGAGCGAGCAGTACTTC
V: TRBV28; D: NA; size: NA; J: TRBJ1-5; CDR3: CASSIHGAFSPSNQPQHF; DNA: TGTGCCAGCAGTATCCACGGGGCCTTTTCTCCTAGCAATCAGCCCCAGCATTTT
V: TRBV5-4; D: NA; size: NA; J: TRBJ1-1; CDR3: CASSATGRDEAFF; DNA: TGTGCCAGCAGCGCGACAGGAAGAGATGAAGCTTTCTTT
V: TRBV27; D: NA; size: NA; J: TRBJ1-2; CDR3: CASSRGGSNYGYTF; DNA: TGTGCCAGCAGTCGGGGTGGTTCTAACTATGGCTACACCTTC
V: TRBV9; D: NA; size: NA; J: TRBJ2-6; CDR3: CASSVGLFSGANVLTF; DNA: TGTGCCAGCAGCGTAGGTCTGTTCTCTGGGGCCAACGTCCTGACTTTC
V: TRBV19; D: NA; size: once; J: TRBJ2-5; CDR3: CASRGGETQYF; DNA: TGTGCCAGCCGAGGGGGGGAGACCCAGTACTTC
V: TRBV7-2; D: TRBD2; size: NA; J: TRBJ2-1; CDR3: CASSSSGRGYNEQFF; DNA: TGTGCCAGCAGCTCAAGCGGGAGGGGCTACAATGAGCAGTTCTTC
V: TRBV18; D: TRBD2; size: NA; J: TRBJ2-5; CDR3: CASSPLRLAGVGETQYF; DNA: TGTGCCAGCTCACCATTACGACTAGCGGGAGTAGGTGAGACCCAGTACTTC
V: TRBV2; D: NA; size: NA; J: TRBJ1-1; CDR3: CASGTENTEAFF; DNA: TGTGCCAGCGGGACGGAGAACACTGAAGCTTTCTTT
V: TRBV7-2; D: NA; size: NA; J: TRBJ2-1; CDR3: CASSNGQPSNEQFF; DNA: TGTGCCAGCAGCAACGGACAGCCAAGCAATGAGCAGTTCTTC
V: TRBV4-3; D: NA; size: NA; J: TRBJ2-1; CDR3: CASSQLGELREQFF; DNA: TGCGCCAGCAGCCAATTGGGTGAGTTGCGTGAGCAGTTCTTC
V: TRBV2; D: TRBD1; size: NA; J: TRBJ1-5; CDR3: CATQGQGDQPQHF; DNA: TGTGCCACCCAGGGACAGGGGGATCAGCCCCAGCATTTT
V: TRBV10-2; D: NA; size: NA; J: TRBJ1-2; CDR3: CATVPTWDYGYTF; DNA: TGCGCCACCGTTCCAACGTGGGACTATGGCTACACCTTC
V: TRBV15; D: NA; size: NA; J: TRBJ2-2; CDR3: CATQGTHFLFF; DNA: TGTGCCACCCAGGGGACCCACTTCCTGTTTTTT
V: TRBV28; D: NA; size: NA; J: TRBJ1-5; CDR3: CASSPNNQPQHF; DNA: TGTGCCAGCAGTCCCAACAATCAGCCCCAGCATTTT
V: TRBV25-1; D: NA; size: NA; J: TRBJ2-5; CDR3: CASSEHRVQETQYF; DNA: TGTGCCAGCAGTGAGCACCGTGTTCAAGAGACCCAGTACTTC
V: TRBV10-2; D: NA; size: once; J: TRBJ2-6; CDR3: CASSEVSGANVLTF; DNA: TGCGCCAGCAGTGAGGTCTCTGGGGCCAACGTCCTGACTTTC
V: TRBV4-3; D: NA; size: once; J: TRBJ1-2; CDR3: CASSHGNYGYTF; DNA: TGCGCCAGCAGCCACGGAAACTATGGCTACACCTTC